This TCR beta chain appears in the sequencing data of a study of lymphopenia after photon versus proton radiotherapy. Worth noting for this clone: Its antigen is currently unknown.

The method was immunoSEQ multiplex PCR; TCRdb's version includes in-frame clones alone and lacks a portion of them. The sample includes roughly 45,000 clones, roughly 85% of them seen just once. The CDR3 is 16 amino acids. The junction had 15 bases not matched to a gene; V was cut back by 3 bases and J by 8 bases. Germline V CDR1 and CDR2: SGHNT, YYREEE (reference sequence). Regarding the study as a whole: Oligoclonal CD8+ Temra expansion after nadir drove photon patients' diversity drop. Authors raise, but do not show, better survival with proton therapy. Post-nadir TCR diversity decline inversely tracked overall survival among those who died.

The source of this sequence is a man aged 35 to 55 with gastric cancer. The input for sequencing was peripheral blood, taken from a patient treated with photon-based radiotherapy. This chain links TRBV5-4 with TRBJ2-3; 7 bases are shared with TRBD2. The CDR3 nucleotides read TGTGCCAGCAGCTCGGGGGGAGGAGGCGGGTACGGTACGCAGTATTTT. Translating gives CASSSGGGGGYGTQYF.